Following are 29 T cell receptor beta chains from one sample sequenced in a study of T cell responses to AZD1222 COVID-19 vaccine. Generated by immunoSEQ multiplex PCR, the TCRdb table keeps only in-frame clones and is missing some. The table has around 160,000 clones, around nine tenths seen once. Sequenced material: peripheral blood, taken on day 0 of MenACWY control vaccination. Receptors originate from an adult in good health.

V usage is TRBV5-1 and J usage is TRBJ2-7; 10 bases match TRBD1. From germline, CDR1 is SGHRS and CDR2 YFSETQ. Germline trimming cut 4 bases from V and 5 bases from J; bases unmatched to any gene: 6. This CDR3 contains 14 residues. The CDR3 spells CASSNRDRGDEQYF. CDR3 sequence (DNA): TGCGCCAGCAGCAACCGGGACAGGGGAGACGAGCAGTACTTC.

V is TRBV27 and J is TRBJ2-1; 14 nucleotides align to TRBD2. Per the germline V gene, CDR1 is MNHEY and CDR2 is SMNVEV (reference sequence). The CDR3 has 19 residues. With 5 bases clipped from V and 2 bases from J, the junction kept 11 bases outside the gene matches. For the CDR3, the DNA is TGTGCCAGCAGTCTAACGGGACTAGCGGGAGCGAAGACCTACAATGAGCAGTTCTTC. Its translation: CASSLTGLAGAKTYNEQFF.

The genes are TRBV28 and TRBJ2-1; no reliable D call. Germline CDR1 and CDR2: MDHEN and SYDVKM. This CDR3 is built from 12 residues. V was pared by 3 bases and J by 10 bases, with 10 bases between. CDR3 sequence: CASSLTSREQFF. The CDR3 nucleotides read TGTGCCAGCAGTTTGACCTCGCGGGAGCAGTTCTTC.

This clone has at least ten counts. This sequence joins TRBV5-1 and TRBJ1-1, with D tentatively TRBD1 (6 bases). This CDR3 is built from 15 residues. Germline-derived CDR1 and CDR2 are SGHRS and YFSETQ. V was shortened by 3 bases and J by 9 bases, with 21 bases between the two germline ends. The CDR3 DNA is TGCGCCAGCAGCTCAGGACGGGACACCCACTCCCAAGCTTTCTTT. Its translation is CASSSGRDTHSQAFF.

This chain uses TRBV11-2 with TRBJ2-6; D is ambiguous. This CDR3 contains 13 residues. From germline, CDR1 is SGHAT and CDR2 FQNNGV. Deletions cut 6 bases from V and 0 bases from J, with 3 bases between. DNA of the CDR3: TGTGCCAGCAGGGCCTCTGGGGCCAACGTCCTGACTTTC. Amino acids: CASRASGANVLTF.

The V and J genes are TRBV20-1 and TRBJ2-7; the D is unclear. The length of the CDR3 is 11 residues. Trimming took 1 base from V and 3 from J, leaving 4 bases between them. Per germline, CDR1 DFQATT and CDR2 SNEGSKA (reference sequence). CDR3: CSARGHYEQYF. CDR3 coding DNA: TGCAGTGCTAGAGGTCACTACGAGCAGTACTTC.

This chain links TRBV5-6 with TRBJ1-1, with 9 bases identical to TRBD1. The germline gives CDR1 SGHDT, CDR2 YYEEEE. The CDR3 length is 16 residues. After removal of 3 bases from V and 1 base from J, the junction contained 7 bases not matched to a gene. In DNA, the CDR3 is TGTGCCAGCAGCTCGGCCCCGACAGGGGGGAACACTGAAGCTTTCTTT. Protein sequence: CASSSAPTGGNTEAFF. Complete variable domain (other parts from reference TRBV5-6 and TRBJ1-1): DAGVTQSPTHLIKTRGQQVTLRCSPKSGHDTVSWYQQALGQGPQFIFQYYEEEERQRGNFPDRFSGHQFPNYSSELNVNALLLGDSALYLCASSSAPTGGNTEAFFGQGTRLTVV.

This sequence joins TRBV2 and TRBJ1-4; D possibly corresponds to TRBD1 (5 bases). Per germline, CDR1 SNHLY and CDR2 FYNNEI. This CDR3 is 17 amino acids long. Trimming cost V 4 bases and J 4 bases, with 19 bases left between them. CDR3 sequence (DNA): TGTGCCAGCAGTGTTGCCCTTCATCGGACAAGTAATGAAAAACTGTTTTTT. Its translation: CASSVALHRTSNEKLFF.

The DNA of the CDR3 is TGTGCCAGCAGCCAACCGCCGGGACTAGAGATCAATGAGCAGTTCTTC. Translation: CASSQPPGLEINEQFF. The chain is built from TRBV3-1 (or the pseudogene TRBV3-2) and TRBJ2-1; 8 nucleotides align to TRBD2. Germline V gene sequence: CDR1 LGHDT, CDR2 YNNKEL (reference sequence). The CDR3 sequence is 16 residues long. The V segment lost 2 bases and the J segment 6 bases; nucleotides outside the gene matches: 9.

V gene TRBV30 combines with J gene TRBJ2-7; perhaps TRBD2 as D (5 bases). The CDR3 is made up of 15 amino acids. Germline loops: CDR1 GTSNPN, CDR2 SVGIG (reference sequence). V was clipped by 0 bases and J by 3 bases, with 15 bases between them. Here the CDR3 reads CAWSVPGGTLYEQYF. The CDR3 nucleotides read TGTGCCTGGAGTGTACCAGGAGGTACCCTCTACGAGCAGTACTTC.

The J gene is TRBJ2-6, the V gene TRBV3-1 (or the pseudogene TRBV3-2); tentative D call: TRBD2 (5 bases). V was trimmed by 4 bases and J by 3 bases, leaving 16 bases between them. CDR1 and CDR2 from the germline V gene are LGHDT and YNNKEL (reference sequence). This CDR3 region has 17 residues. This CDR3 is CASSRQSGVGGANVLTF. The DNA for the CDR3 is TGTGCCAGCAGCCGCCAATCCGGGGTGGGTGGGGCCAACGTCCTGACTTTC.

This chain joins TRBV3-1 (or the pseudogene TRBV3-2) and TRBJ2-7, with D perhaps matching TRBD2 (6 bases). This CDR3 region has 13 residues. Per the germline V gene, CDR1 is LGHDT and CDR2 is YNNKEL (reference sequence). The V end lost 4 bases, the J end lost 7 bases, and 14 bases lay between the germline ends. The DNA of the CDR3 is TGTGCCAGCAGCCTCGGACTATTCAGTGAGCAGTACTTC. Translation gives CASSLGLFSEQYF.

The CDR3 reads CASSWTGGGEAFF. CDR3 nucleotides: TGTGCCAGCAGTTGGACAGGGGGAGGTGAAGCTTTCTTT. The chain uses TRBV6-5 and TRBJ1-1, with 10 bases fitting TRBD1. V gave up 4 bases and J gave up 7 bases; unmatched junction bases: 3. The CDR3 is 13 residues long. Germline CDR1 and CDR2: MNHEY and SVGAGI.

This chain joins TRBV29-1 and TRBJ2-5, with D unclear. This CDR3 is 13 amino acids long. V was shortened by 7 bases and J by 4 bases, with 16 bases between the two germline ends. Germline CDR1 is SQVTM and CDR2 is ANQGSEA. The chain's CDR3 is CSASPERRETQYF. As DNA, the CDR3 is TGCAGCGCCAGTCCAGAGCGACGAGAGACCCAGTACTTC.

This clone was picked up one time. This chain connects TRBV4-1 to TRBJ1-5; D not resolved. The CDR3 is made up of 16 amino acids. V was clipped by 1 base and J by 1 base, with 11 bases between them. Germline CDR1 is MGHRA and CDR2 is YSYEKL. The CDR3 DNA sequence: TGCGCCAGCAGCCAAGGTGTAAGGGAGAGCAATCAGCCCCAGCATTTT. Protein product: CASSQGVRESNQPQHF.

The gene calls are TRBV19 and TRBJ1-3; D gene ambiguous. Germline V CDR1 and CDR2: LNHDA, SQIVND (reference sequence). This CDR3 spans 13 amino acids. Trimming cost V 3 bases and J 3 bases, with 6 bases left between them. The CDR3 region is CASSILGGNTIYF. CDR3 nucleotides: TGTGCCAGTAGTATCTTGGGTGGAAACACCATATATTTT.

The chain combines TRBV4-1 with TRBJ2-2; the D gene is possibly TRBD2 (5 bases). V gave up 0 bases and J gave up 7 bases, with 15 bases separating them. The CDR3 extends over 16 amino acids. Germline-derived CDR1 and CDR2 are MGHRA and YSYEKL. The CDR3 protein is CASSQDLPQRGGELFF. For the CDR3, the DNA is TGCGCCAGCAGCCAAGATCTACCTCAACGGGGCGGGGAGCTGTTTTTT.

V is TRBV12-3 or TRBV12-4 and J is TRBJ2-7; D might be TRBD1 (5 bases). Trimming stripped 5 bases from V and 6 bases from J, with 11 bases between. CDR3 size: 12 residues. CDR3 sequence reads: CASSITGGEQYF. The CDR3 region has the DNA TGTGCCAGCAGTATTACAGGTGGCGAGCAGTACTTC.

The chain combines TRBV12-3 or TRBV12-4 with TRBJ2-7; no definite D call. Trimming stripped 5 bases from V and 3 bases from J, with 5 bases between. CDR3 length: 11 residues. CDR3 protein: CASSPSYEQYF. The DNA of the CDR3 is TGTGCCAGCAGTCCCAGCTACGAGCAGTACTTC.

The chain is built from TRBV5-4 and TRBJ1-1, with D perhaps TRBD1 (5 bases). The V gene's germline CDR1 is SGHNT and CDR2 YYREEE (reference sequence). The CDR3 loop spans 14 amino acids. Trimming stripped 4 bases from V and 3 bases from J, with 13 bases between. CDR3 bases: TGTGCCAGCAGCAAAAGGGGAATTGACACTGAAGCTTTCTTT. Residues: CASSKRGIDTEAFF.

The rearrangement links TRBV28 to TRBJ1-2; 7 bases align to TRBD1. This CDR3 is built from 12 residues. CDR1 MDHEN and CDR2 SYDVKM come from the germline V gene. V was clipped by 7 bases and J by 7 bases; unmatched bases: 6. The CDR3 loop reads CASTTGVGGYTF. The CDR3, as DNA: TGTGCCAGCACCACAGGGGTTGGTGGCTACACCTTC.

The chain has TRBV6-5 and TRBJ1-3; TRBD1 might be the D (6 bases). Trimming removed 6 bases at V and 0 bases at J, with 9 bases between. The CDR3 runs to 14 residues. The germline gives CDR1 MNHEY, CDR2 SVGAGI. Here the CDR3 reads CASSRTVSGNTIYF. DNA for the CDR3: TGTGCCAGCAGCCGGACAGTCTCTGGAAACACCATATATTTT.

This clone was detected only once. This chain joins TRBV7-3 and TRBJ2-2; 10 positions match TRBD2. V gave up 5 bases and J gave up 6 bases; unmatched junction bases: 6. Germline CDR1 SGHTA, CDR2 FQGTGA. CDR3 length: 15 residues. CDR3 nucleotide sequence: TGTGCCAGCAGCCTAGGGACTAGCGTCCCCGGGGAGCTGTTTTTT. The encoded protein is CASSLGTSVPGELFF.

The genes are TRBV6-5 and TRBJ1-2, with 7 bases matching TRBD1. Looked up from germline, CDR1 is MNHEY and CDR2 is SVGAGI. The CDR3 sequence is 11 residues long. The junction had 3 bases not matched to a gene; V was cut back by 8 bases and J by 6 bases. The CDR3 bases are TGTGCCAGCGACAGGGTAGATGGCTACACCTTC. Encoded protein: CASDRVDGYTF.

This rearrangement joins TRBV9 to TRBJ2-3, with unresolved D. This CDR3 contains 15 residues. Germline V gene data show CDR1 as SGDLS and CDR2 as YYNGEE. V was cut by 1 base and J by 6 bases, with 15 bases left in between. CDR3 sequence reads: CASSVLEAGRDTQYF. The DNA of the CDR3 is TGTGCCAGCAGCGTACTAGAGGCAGGTAGGGATACGCAGTATTTT.

The chain couples TRBV11-2 to TRBJ2-7; 11 nucleotides match TRBD2. Trimming took 3 bases from V and 1 from J; bases not matched to a gene: 11. CDR3 length: 18 residues. CDR1 is SGHAT and CDR2 is FQNNGV in the germline V gene. The CDR3 bases are TGTGCCAGCAGCTTGGGATACCCGACTAGCGGGAATTCCTACGAGCAGTACTTC. Amino acid sequence: CASSLGYPTSGNSYEQYF.

This clone was recorded once. This sequence joins TRBV18 and TRBJ1-2, with TRBD1 identical over 8 bases. This CDR3 spans 14 amino acids. CDR1 KGHSH and CDR2 LQKENI come from the germline V gene. Trimming at V came to 5 bases and at J to 8 bases, leaving 10 bases not matched to a gene. The CDR3 DNA reads TGTGCCAGCTCAGCCTCACAGGGGGAACGAGGCTACACCTTC. As protein: CASSASQGERGYTF.

V usage is TRBV3-1 (or the pseudogene TRBV3-2) and J usage is TRBJ1-4; D gene uncertain. V was pared by 4 bases and J by 8 bases, with 8 bases between. Germline assignment: CDR1 LGHDT and CDR2 YNNKEL (reference sequence). This CDR3 has 12 amino acids. In DNA, the CDR3 is TGTGCCAGCAGCCCGGGGTCAGAAAAACTGTTTTTT. Translated, it gives CASSPGSEKLFF.

This rearrangement joins TRBV2 to TRBJ2-2, with D possibly being TRBD2 (6 bases). The CDR3 has 15 residues. Looked up from germline, CDR1 is SNHLY and CDR2 is FYNNEI. Trimming cost V 5 bases and J 5 bases, with 15 bases left between them. The chain's CDR3 is CASSLEGEGTGELFF. In DNA, the CDR3 is TGTGCCAGCAGTCTGGAGGGCGAGGGTACCGGGGAGCTGTTTTTT.